These 14 T cell receptor beta chains share one sample of origin, sequenced in a study of early stage breast cancer tumors. Assay used: immunoSEQ multiplex PCR; TCRdb lists only in-frame clones, some missing. Altogether around 31,000 clones are present, over 70% being singletons, with the ten largest covering 10%. The sequencing input was breast tumor tissue. These receptors came from a person aged 25 to 39 with breast cancer.

This sequence joins TRBV25-1 and TRBJ2-7, with 11 bases aligning to TRBD1. Germline values: CDR1 MGHDK, CDR2 SYGVNS. The CDR3 sequence is 15 residues long. Trimming cost V 1 base and J 3 bases; bases outside gene matches: 2. CDR3 DNA sequence: TGTGCCAGCAGTGAATTTGGGACAGGGGGCTACGAGCAGTACTTC. It is translated as CASSEFGTGGYEQYF.

This chain links TRBV5-1 with TRBJ2-7; 15 nucleotides line up with TRBD2. CDR1 and CDR2 (germline): SGHRS, YFSETQ. The V segment lost 7 bases and the J segment 4 bases; nucleotides outside the gene matches: 6. This CDR3 contains 15 residues. The CDR3 DNA reads TGCGCCAGCGGACTAGCGGGAGGGCCGGGATACGAGCAGTACTTC. This codes for CASGLAGGPGYEQYF.

This clone was seen a handful of times. The CDR3: CASSIRGSSNQPQHF. The CDR3 DNA reads TGTGCCAGTAGTATAAGGGGATCTAGCAATCAGCCCCAGCATTTT. The chain has TRBV19 and TRBJ1-5; possible D gene TRBD1, 5 bases. The V end was cut by 2 bases, the J end by 0 bases, with 8 bases between. Germline CDR1 LNHDA, CDR2 SQIVND (reference sequence). The CDR3 has 15 residues.

V usage is TRBV15 and J usage is TRBJ2-7; D uncertain. Germline assignment: CDR1 LNHNV and CDR2 YYDKDF (reference sequence). This CDR3 contains 17 residues. V lost 0 bases, J lost 0 bases, and 15 bases lay in between. Here the CDR3 DNA reads TGTGCCACCAGCAGAGATCGAACGGAACAGAGCTCCTACGAGCAGTACTTC. This encodes CATSRDRTEQSSYEQYF.

The rearrangement uses TRBV29-1 and TRBJ1-2; D unresolved. The V gene lost 3 bases and the J gene lost 8 bases, with 19 bases spanning the gap. This CDR3 has 14 residues. CDR1 is SQVTM and CDR2 is ANQGSEA in the germline V gene. In DNA form, the CDR3 reads TGCAGCGTTGATGGGTCGGATAATTCAGTGGGCTACACCTTC. This codes for CSVDGSDNSVGYTF.

The chain uses TRBV7-3 and TRBJ2-6, with 8 nucleotides matching TRBD1. There are 19 residues in the CDR3. The germline gives CDR1 SGHTA, CDR2 FQGTGA. V gave up 3 bases and J gave up 4 bases; unmatched junction bases: 14. The chain's CDR3 is CASSFSVGQGARGANVLTF. CDR3 nucleotide sequence: TGTGCCAGCAGCTTCTCGGTAGGGCAGGGGGCGAGAGGGGCCAACGTCCTGACTTTC.

The V gene is TRBV15, the J gene TRBJ2-1; possibly TRBD2 for D (7 bases). The CDR3 extends over 16 amino acids. Trimming left V 4 bases short and J 3 bases short, with 16 bases between. Germline V lookup: CDR1 LNHNV, CDR2 YYDKDF (reference sequence). The CDR3 loop reads CATSTGGRGIYNEQFF. The DNA for the CDR3 is TGTGCCACCAGCACCGGGGGGCGGGGGATCTACAATGAGCAGTTCTTC.

Only a few counts were recorded for this clone. V and J are TRBV7-4 and TRBJ1-1; D unresolved. CDR3 size: 13 residues. V was trimmed by 3 bases and J by 3 bases, leaving 8 bases between them. The germline gives CDR1 SGHVT, CDR2 SQSDAQ. The CDR3 DNA is TGTGCCAGCAGCTTTTCTTCGGACACTGAAGCTTTCTTT. This encodes CASSFSSDTEAFF.

The chain is built from TRBV7-8 and TRBJ1-6; weak D call: TRBD1 (5 bases). The V end lost 8 bases, the J end lost 6 bases, and 11 bases lay between the germline ends. The CDR3 contains 13 residues. The V gene's germline CDR1 is SGHVS and CDR2 FQNEAQ. The CDR3 protein is CASSGVFNSPLHF. In nucleotides, the CDR3 is TGTGCCAGCTCGGGGGTTTTTAATTCACCCCTCCACTTT.

This clone appeared a few times. The chain uses TRBV6-1 and TRBJ2-7; the match to TRBD1 covers 7 bases. V gave up 4 bases and J gave up 2 bases; unmatched junction bases: 5. The germline V gene has CDR1 MNHNS and CDR2 SASEGT. The CDR3 contains 14 residues. CDR3: CASSAGTEAYEQYF. Written as DNA, the CDR3 is TGTGCCAGCAGTGCCGGGACAGAGGCCTACGAGCAGTACTTC.

This chain connects TRBV21-1 to TRBJ2-3; TRBD2, the table's D call, was not compared with the DNA. TRBV21-1 has pseudogene status. The CDR3 contains 15 residues. The CDR3 is CASSLPGLAPDTQYF. The CDR3 bases are TGTGCCAGCAGCTTGCCGGGACTAGCTCCGGATACGCAGTATTTT.

Note on this clone: The junction does not match germline at one end; this may be a read error. This rearrangement joins TRBV30 to TRBJ1-1; D is ambiguous. This CDR3 is built from 12 residues. Germline lookup yields CDR1 GTSNPN and CDR2 SVGIG (reference sequence). In DNA form, the CDR3 reads TGTGCTTGGAATTTGGGGAACACTGAAGCTTTCTTT. Residues: CAWNLGNTEAFF.

The chain recombines TRBV6-5 with TRBJ2-1; 13 bases line up with TRBD2. The CDR3 loop spans 14 amino acids. J was trimmed by 12 bases and V by 3 bases; bases with no gene match: 5. From germline, CDR1 is MNHEY and CDR2 SVGAGI. The CDR3 spells CASSYSTSGRTQFF. The CDR3 DNA is TGTGCCAGCAGTTATTCGACTAGCGGGAGGACGCAGTTCTTC.

V gene TRBV10-2 combines with J gene TRBJ2-3; 14 nucleotides match TRBD2. With V trimmed by 6 bases and J by 5 bases, 10 bases remained unmatched. There are 17 residues in the CDR3. Germline V gene sequence: CDR1 WSHSY, CDR2 SAAADI. Written as DNA, the CDR3 is TGCGCCAGCAGGGGGACTAGCGGGAGTTGGATTGTAGATACGCAGTATTTT. Translating it yields CASRGTSGSWIVDTQYF.